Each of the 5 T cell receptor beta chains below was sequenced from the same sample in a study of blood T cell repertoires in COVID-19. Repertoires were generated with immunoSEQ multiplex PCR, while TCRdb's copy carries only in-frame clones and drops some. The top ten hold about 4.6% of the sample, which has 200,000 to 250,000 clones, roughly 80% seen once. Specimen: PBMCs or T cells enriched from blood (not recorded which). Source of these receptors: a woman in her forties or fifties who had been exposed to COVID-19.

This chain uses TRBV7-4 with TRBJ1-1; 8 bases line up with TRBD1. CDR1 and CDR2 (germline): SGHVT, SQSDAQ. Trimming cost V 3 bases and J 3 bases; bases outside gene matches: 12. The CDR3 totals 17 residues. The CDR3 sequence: CASSLRGRDRCYTEAFF. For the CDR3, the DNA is TGTGCCAGCAGCTTGAGGGGTAGGGACAGGTGTTACACTGAAGCTTTCTTT.

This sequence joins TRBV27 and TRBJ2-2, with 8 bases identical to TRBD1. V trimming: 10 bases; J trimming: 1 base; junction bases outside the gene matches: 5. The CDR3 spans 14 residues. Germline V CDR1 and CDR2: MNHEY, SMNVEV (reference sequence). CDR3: CATRDRRNTGELFF. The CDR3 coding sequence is TGTGCCACCCGGGACAGGCGGAACACCGGGGAGCTGTTTTTT.

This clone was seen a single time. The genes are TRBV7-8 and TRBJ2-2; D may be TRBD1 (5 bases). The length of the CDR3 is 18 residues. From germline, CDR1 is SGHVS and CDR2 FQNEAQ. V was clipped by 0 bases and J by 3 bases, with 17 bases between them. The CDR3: CASSLALWQGSHTGELFF. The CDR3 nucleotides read TGTGCCAGCAGCTTAGCCCTCTGGCAGGGAAGTCACACCGGGGAGCTGTTTTTT.

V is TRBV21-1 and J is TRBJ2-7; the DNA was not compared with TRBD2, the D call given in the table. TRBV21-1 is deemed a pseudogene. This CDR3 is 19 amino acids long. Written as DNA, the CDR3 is TGTGCCAGCACTCCGGGTTACCACCTCGGGGGGGGGATGGCCTACGAGCAGTACTTC. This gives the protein CASTPGYHLGGGMAYEQYF.

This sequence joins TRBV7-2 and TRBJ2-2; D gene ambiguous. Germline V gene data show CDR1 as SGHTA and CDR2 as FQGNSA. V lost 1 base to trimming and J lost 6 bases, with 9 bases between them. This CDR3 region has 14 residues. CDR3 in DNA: TGTGCCAGCAGCTTAGTACAGTCCGCCGGGGAGCTGTTTTTT. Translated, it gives CASSLVQSAGELFF.